The 27 T cell receptor beta chains in this list originate from one sample, sequenced in a study of blood T cell repertoires in COVID-19. Repertoires were generated with immunoSEQ multiplex PCR, while TCRdb's copy carries only in-frame clones and drops some. The sample has about 140,000 clones; over 85% are singletons. The sequenced material came from peripheral blood. The receptor source for this set is a human donor in a cohort sampled during active COVID-19.

V gene TRBV7-2 combines with J gene TRBJ2-3; TRBD2 matches 13 bases. In germline, CDR1 is SGHTA, CDR2 FQGNSA. CDR3 length equals 16 residues. J lost 5 bases, V lost 2 bases, and 4 bases had no gene match. CDR3 amino acids: CASSLTSGGAKDTQYF. Here the CDR3 DNA reads TGTGCCAGCAGCTTAACTAGCGGGGGGGCCAAAGATACGCAGTATTTT.

The chain recombines TRBV3-1 (or the pseudogene TRBV3-2) with TRBJ1-1, with 8 bases fitting TRBD1. Per germline, CDR1 LGHDT and CDR2 YNNKEL (reference sequence). This CDR3 contains 15 residues. After removal of 1 base from V and 5 bases from J, the junction contained 6 bases not matched to a gene. The CDR3 loop reads CASSQVSQGVTEAFF. Written as DNA, the CDR3 is TGTGCCAGCAGCCAAGTATCACAGGGGGTTACTGAAGCTTTCTTT.

The V gene is TRBV7-2, the J gene TRBJ2-2; D is perhaps TRBD1 (6 bases). The germline V gene encodes CDR1 SGHTA and CDR2 FQGNSA. CDR3 length: 15 amino acids. V was pared by 5 bases and J by 4 bases, with 14 bases between. The CDR3 here is CASSPGQLGTGELFF. CDR3 sequence (DNA): TGTGCCAGCAGCCCAGGACAGCTGGGCACCGGGGAGCTGTTTTTT.

This chain joins TRBV27 and TRBJ2-4; the match to TRBD1 covers 7 bases. The CDR3 extends over 18 amino acids. The V gene end was trimmed by 1 base and the J gene end by 2 bases; junction bases not matched to a gene: 11. In germline, CDR1 is MNHEY, CDR2 SMNVEV (reference sequence). This chain's CDR3 is CASSLWVGDSLSKNIQYF. The CDR3 DNA reads as TGTGCCAGCAGTTTATGGGTTGGGGACAGCCTCTCCAAAAACATTCAGTACTTC.

For the CDR3, the DNA is TGTGCCAGCAGCTTAGGAGTGGGGGCTCTAGCCAAAAACATTCAGTACTTC. This encodes CASSLGVGALAKNIQYF. The chain carries TRBV7-9 and TRBJ2-4; D is perhaps TRBD1 (6 bases). This CDR3 region has 17 residues. CDR1 and CDR2 (germline): SEHNR, FQNEAQ (reference sequence). V lost 1 base to trimming and J lost 0 bases, with 13 bases between them.

The rearrangement joins TRBV7-2 to TRBJ2-7; no definite D call. The CDR3 consists of 13 residues. V lost 3 bases, J lost 7 bases, and 13 bases lay in between. CDR1 and CDR2 from the germline V gene are SGHTA and FQGNSA. CDR3 in DNA: TGTGCCAGCAGCTTTTCCCACCGGCGGGAGCAGTACTTC. It translates to CASSFSHRREQYF.

This chain uses TRBV28 with TRBJ1-2; 9 nucleotides match TRBD1. This CDR3 comprises 13 residues. CDR1 and CDR2 (germline): MDHEN, SYDVKM. V lost 3 bases and J lost 8; bases outside the gene matches: 4. The CDR3 spells CASSFRTGAGYTF. DNA of the CDR3: TGTGCCAGCAGTTTTCGGACAGGGGCCGGCTACACCTTC.

The V call is TRBV9, the J call TRBJ2-7; the match to TRBD2 covers 7 bases. V lost 0 bases to trimming and J lost 4 bases; unmatched junction nucleotides: 10. In germline, CDR1 is SGDLS, CDR2 YYNGEE. The CDR3 has 16 residues. The CDR3, as DNA: TGTGCCAGCAGCGTAGGAGGTAGCGGGTTTCTTTACGAGCAGTACTTC. It encodes CASSVGGSGFLYEQYF.

The chain recombines TRBV4-1 with TRBJ2-7; D is uncertain. The germline gives CDR1 MGHRA, CDR2 YSYEKL. Deletions cut 1 base from V and 6 bases from J, with 7 bases between. The CDR3 is 12 residues long. CDR3 DNA: TGCGCCAGCAGCCAAGTATTCGGCGAGCAGTACTTC. Protein product: CASSQVFGEQYF.

V and J are TRBV30 and TRBJ1-3; D is possibly TRBD1 (5 bases). The CDR3 runs 17 residues. Trimming took off 0 bases at V and 3 bases at J, with 18 bases between the two ends. Germline CDR1 and CDR2: GTSNPN and SVGIG (reference sequence). The chain's CDR3 is CAWSVFPLGHHGNTIYF. CDR3 nucleotide sequence: TGTGCCTGGAGTGTATTTCCCCTGGGGCATCATGGAAACACCATATATTTT.

The chain combines TRBV5-4 with TRBJ1-1, with 7 bases lining up with TRBD1. This CDR3 spans 17 amino acids. Unmatched junction bases numbered 13, after V lost 2 bases and J lost 3 bases. Germline V gene lookup returns CDR1 SGHNT and CDR2 YYREEE (reference sequence). This CDR3 is CASSFIRDSPYYTEAFF. CDR3 coding DNA: TGTGCCAGCAGCTTCATACGGGACAGTCCCTATTACACTGAAGCTTTCTTT. Complete variable domain (other parts from reference TRBV5-4 and TRBJ1-1): ETGVTQSPTHLIKTRGQQVTLRCSSQSGHNTVSWYQQALGQGPQFIFQYYREEENGRGNFPPRFSGLQFPNYSSELNVNALELDDSALYLCASSFIRDSPYYTEAFFGQGTRLTVV.

V is TRBV29-1 and J is TRBJ1-1; no clear D. Germline V gene data show CDR1 as SQVTM and CDR2 as ANQGSEA. CDR3 size: 11 residues. The ends were cut back, 6 bases at V and 3 bases at J, with 8 bases in the middle. CDR3 region: CSVTLHTEAFF. CDR3 bases: TGCAGCGTAACCCTACACACTGAAGCTTTCTTT.

The chain combines TRBV9 with TRBJ1-2, with D unresolved. V was clipped by 8 bases and J by 2 bases, with 10 bases between them. The CDR3 contains 12 residues. CDR1 and CDR2 (germline): SGDLS, YYNGEE. CDR3 loop: CASTGSNYGYTF. The CDR3 nucleotides are TGTGCCAGTACCGGGTCCAACTATGGCTACACCTTC. Based on the CDR3 plus reference TRBV9 and TRBJ1-2, the full variable domain is DSGVTQTPKHLITATGQRVTLRCSPRSGDLSVYWYQQSLDQGLQFLIQYYNGEERAKGNILERFSAQQFPDLHSELNLSSLELGDSALYFCASTGSNYGYTFGSGTRLTVV.

The genes are TRBV5-8 and TRBJ2-7; 7 bases align to TRBD2. The CDR3 spans 14 residues. From germline, CDR1 is SGHTS and CDR2 YDEGEE. Trimming took 2 bases from V and 5 from J; bases not matched to a gene: 7. This chain's CDR3 is CASSLRLAVNEQYF. The CDR3 DNA reads as TGTGCCAGCAGCTTACGACTAGCTGTAAACGAGCAGTACTTC. The full variable domain, completed using reference TRBV5-8 and TRBJ2-7, is EAGVTQSPTHLIKTRGQQATLRCSPISGHTSVYWYQQALGLGLQFLLWYDEGEERNRGNFPPRFSGRQFPNYSSELNVNALELEDSALYLCASSLRLAVNEQYFGPGTRLTVT.

This clone was seen just once. CDR3 in amino acids: CASSYRGVGGYTF. The CDR3 DNA follows: TGTGCCAGCAGTTACAGGGGAGTAGGTGGCTACACCTTC. The chain combines TRBV7-2 with TRBJ1-2, with 7 bases fitting TRBD1. CDR3 length: 13 residues. From germline, CDR1 is SGHTA and CDR2 FQGNSA. Unmatched junction bases numbered 8, after V lost 6 bases and J lost 7 bases.

The J gene is TRBJ1-3, the V gene TRBV9; TRBD1 agrees at 10 bases. The CDR3 has 17 residues. CDR1 SGDLS and CDR2 YYNGEE come from the germline V gene. Unmatched junction bases numbered 5, after V lost 0 bases and J lost 2 bases. The CDR3 spells CASSVGGGTGAGNTIYF. Here the CDR3 DNA reads TGTGCCAGCAGCGTAGGAGGGGGGACAGGGGCTGGAAACACCATATATTTT. Drawing the rest from reference TRBV9 and TRBJ1-3, the complete variable domain is DSGVTQTPKHLITATGQRVTLRCSPRSGDLSVYWYQQSLDQGLQFLIQYYNGEERAKGNILERFSAQQFPDLHSELNLSSLELGDSALYFCASSVGGGTGAGNTIYFGEGSWLTVV.

This sequence joins TRBV4-1 and TRBJ1-4, with a possible D match to TRBD1 (5 bases). Germline V gene data show CDR1 as MGHRA and CDR2 as YSYEKL. V was shortened by 3 bases and J by 10 bases, with 18 bases between the two germline ends. The CDR3 contains 15 residues. The CDR3 DNA reads as TGCGCCAGCAGCCACCCACCCGGAGGGGTCTTAAAACTGTTTTTT. Its protein is CASSHPPGGVLKLFF.

This clone was counted once. The chain combines TRBV5-1 with TRBJ1-2; D not resolved. Germline CDR1 reads SGHRS; CDR2 reads YFSETQ. This CDR3 has 14 residues. Trimming cost V 3 bases and J 0 bases, with 9 bases left between them. CDR3 nucleotides: TGCGCCAGCAGCTCCAGGTTAGCTAACTATGGCTACACCTTC. The encoded protein is CASSSRLANYGYTF.

This clone was observed a few times. The chain recombines TRBV19 with TRBJ1-6; D remains ambiguous. The CDR3 spans 15 residues. V lost 4 bases and J lost 9, with 16 bases in between. The germline CDR1 and CDR2 sequences are LNHDA and SQIVND (reference sequence). CDR3 DNA: TGTGCCAGTAGTAGCTCCGCGACGGGGATTTCACCCCTCCACTTT. It translates to CASSSSATGISPLHF.

The rearrangement joins TRBV9 to TRBJ2-1, with 8 nucleotides matching TRBD1. Germline V gene lookup returns CDR1 SGDLS and CDR2 YYNGEE. The CDR3 length is 15 residues. V dropped 0 bases and J dropped 10; count of bases not matched to a gene: 9. CDR3 sequence (DNA): TGTGCCAGCAGCGTAGACGGGACAGGAGAACGCGAGCAGTTCTTC. The encoded protein is CASSVDGTGEREQFF. Together with reference TRBV9 and TRBJ2-1, the CDR3 gives the full variable domain: DSGVTQTPKHLITATGQRVTLRCSPRSGDLSVYWYQQSLDQGLQFLIQYYNGEERAKGNILERFSAQQFPDLHSELNLSSLELGDSALYFCASSVDGTGEREQFFGPGTRLTVL.

The gene calls are TRBV5-1 and TRBJ1-1, with D unresolved. CDR3 length equals 14 residues. Germline V gene sequence: CDR1 SGHRS, CDR2 YFSETQ. The V end lost 0 bases, the J end lost 3 bases, and 9 bases lay between the germline ends. As DNA, the CDR3 is TGCGCCAGCAGCTTGGTTACGCGGGACACTGAAGCTTTCTTT. Protein product: CASSLVTRDTEAFF.

J is TRBJ2-2 and V is TRBV5-1, with D unclear. The germline V gene encodes CDR1 SGHRS and CDR2 YFSETQ. Between the trimmed V and J ends, which lost 4 bases and 4 bases, there was a span of 8 bases. This CDR3 comprises 13 residues. As DNA, the CDR3 is TGCGCCAGCAGCGGCCAAATCACCGGGGAGCTGTTTTTT. Its protein product is CASSGQITGELFF.

This clone was recorded only once. Other nucleotide sequences in the sample specify the same CDR3. The genes are TRBV5-1 and TRBJ2-7; D is uncertain. The CDR3 is 14 amino acids. V lost 2 bases and J 2 bases, leaving 11 bases between the germline ends. Germline values: CDR1 SGHRS, CDR2 YFSETQ. The CDR3 sequence: CASSFSAGTYEQYF. The DNA of the CDR3 is TGCGCCAGCAGCTTTTCGGCAGGTACCTACGAGCAGTACTTC.

The J gene is TRBJ1-2, the V gene TRBV5-1; 7 positions match TRBD1. This CDR3 has 14 amino acids. The germline gives CDR1 SGHRS, CDR2 YFSETQ. The ends lost 6 bases at V and 5 bases at J; junction bases unmatched: 10. The CDR3, as DNA: TGCGCCAGCAAAGTTGAAGGGGGCGCGTATGGCTACACCTTC. Translation gives CASKVEGGAYGYTF. Together with reference TRBV5-1 and TRBJ1-2, the CDR3 gives the full variable domain: KAGVTQTPRYLIKTRGQQVTLSCSPISGHRSVSWYQQTPGQGLQFLFEYFSETQRNKGNFPGRFSGRQFSNSRSEMNVSTLELGDSALYLCASKVEGGAYGYTFGSGTRLTVV.

CDR3 protein: CASSPTTDPNYGYTF. In nucleotides, the CDR3 is TGTGCCAGCTCACCTACGACAGACCCGAACTATGGCTACACCTTC. The genes are TRBV18 and TRBJ1-2, with D maybe TRBD1 (5 bases). Deletions cut 3 bases from V and 2 bases from J, with 13 bases between. Germline lookup yields CDR1 KGHSH and CDR2 LQKENI. CDR3 length: 15 residues.

The chain combines TRBV2 with TRBJ2-3; weak D call: TRBD2 (6 bases). Between the trimmed V and J ends, which lost 0 bases and 2 bases, there was a span of 15 bases. The CDR3 spans 17 residues. Germline V gene data show CDR1 as SNHLY and CDR2 as FYNNEI. CDR3 region: CASSEALRGLPTDTQYF. CDR3 DNA sequence: TGTGCCAGCAGTGAAGCGCTTCGGGGACTTCCCACAGATACGCAGTATTTT.

The chain is built from TRBV5-8 and TRBJ2-3; perhaps TRBD1 as D (5 bases). V was cut by 2 bases and J by 5 bases, with 12 bases left in between. This CDR3 spans 14 amino acids. CDR1 and CDR2 from the germline V gene are SGHTS and YDEGEE. The CDR3 reads CASSFSGKKDTQYF. CDR3 in DNA: TGTGCCAGCAGCTTTTCAGGGAAGAAAGATACGCAGTATTTT. Looking up the rest from reference TRBV5-8 and TRBJ2-3 gives the full variable domain: EAGVTQSPTHLIKTRGQQATLRCSPISGHTSVYWYQQALGLGLQFLLWYDEGEERNRGNFPPRFSGRQFPNYSSELNVNALELEDSALYLCASSFSGKKDTQYFGPGTRLTVL.